These 8 T cell receptor beta chains originate from one sample sequenced in a study of blood T cell repertoires in COVID-19. Generated by immunoSEQ multiplex PCR, the TCRdb table keeps only in-frame clones and is missing some. The sample lists about 160,000 clones, 86% occurring once. The sequencing sample was made of peripheral blood. The source is a man aged 50 or older with active or convalescent COVID-19.

The chain employs TRBV29-1 and TRBJ1-1; D may be TRBD1 (6 bases). The V gene's germline CDR1 is SQVTM and CDR2 ANQGSEA. V lost 6 bases to trimming and J lost 4 bases, with 18 bases between them. The CDR3 extends over 14 amino acids. The CDR3 here is CSVLKGGRTTEAFF. DNA of the CDR3: TGCAGCGTCCTAAAGGGGGGGCGGACCACTGAAGCTTTCTTT.

This sequence joins TRBV7-2 and TRBJ2-7; D call uncertain. The germline V gene has CDR1 SGHTA and CDR2 FQGNSA. V lost 3 bases to trimming and J lost 7 bases, with 7 bases between them. The CDR3 spans 11 residues. As DNA, the CDR3 is TGTGCCAGCAGCTTGAACTTAGAGCAGTACTTC. Its translation is CASSLNLEQYF.

The V call is TRBV7-9, the J call TRBJ1-5; no clear D. Germline-derived CDR1 and CDR2 are SEHNR and FQNEAQ (reference sequence). Trimming pared 3 bases from V and 5 bases from J, leaving 11 bases between. CDR3 length: 14 residues. CDR3 nucleotides: TGTGCCAGCAGCTTTGGGCGGGCCGATCAGCCCCAGCATTTT. Protein sequence: CASSFGRADQPQHF.

The rearrangement uses TRBV25-1 and TRBJ2-3; TRBD1 is a possible D gene (6 bases). V gave up 5 bases and J gave up 2 bases, with 17 bases separating them. In germline, CDR1 is MGHDK, CDR2 SYGVNS. The CDR3 runs to 16 residues. The CDR3 spells CASSSSGRGITDTQYF. CDR3 coding DNA: TGTGCCAGCAGTTCGTCCGGCAGGGGAATCACAGATACGCAGTATTTT.

The chain has TRBV6-4 and TRBJ1-1, with D tentatively TRBD1 (5 bases). CDR3 length equals 13 residues. Germline V gene sequence: CDR1 MRHNA, CDR2 SNTAGT. V was clipped by 3 bases and J by 5 bases, with 10 bases between them. CDR3 DNA sequence: TGTGCCAGCAGTGAGCAGGAGGGGACTGAAGCTTTCTTT. Amino acid sequence: CASSEQEGTEAFF.

J is TRBJ1-6 and V is TRBV19; the D gene is possibly TRBD1 (5 bases). CDR1 and CDR2 from the germline V gene are LNHDA and SQIVND (reference sequence). Trimming shortened V by 3 bases and J by 6 bases, and 18 bases separated the two germline ends. CDR3 length equals 17 residues. CDR3 sequence: CASSIRADQRGNSPLHF. CDR3 nucleotide sequence: TGTGCCAGTAGTATCAGGGCAGACCAAAGGGGTAATTCACCCCTCCACTTT.

This chain uses TRBV15 with TRBJ2-7, with 8 bases matching TRBD1. The CDR3 runs to 13 residues. CDR1 and CDR2 (germline): LNHNV, YYDKDF (reference sequence). Trimming removed 2 bases from V and 4 bases from J; junction bases left unmatched: 1. The CDR3 reads CATSRNRGYEQYF. The CDR3 coding sequence is TGTGCCACCAGCAGAAACAGGGGGTACGAGCAGTACTTC.

This chain connects TRBV5-1 to TRBJ1-5; 7 bases fit TRBD1. Per germline, CDR1 SGHRS and CDR2 YFSETQ. Trimming removed 2 bases from V and 5 bases from J; junction bases left unmatched: 7. The CDR3 runs 15 residues. The CDR3: CASSFTPGGDQPQHF. The CDR3 bases are TGCGCCAGCAGCTTTACCCCAGGGGGTGATCAGCCCCAGCATTTT.